Presented here are 17 T cell receptor beta chains from one specimen sequenced in a study of blood T cell repertoires in COVID-19. The protocol was immunoSEQ multiplex PCR, while the TCRdb copy is restricted to in-frame clones and leaves out a portion. The sample has approximately 89,000 clones, around four fifths seen once. The sample consisted of peripheral blood. These receptors came from a woman aged 70-85 years with active or convalescent COVID-19.

This chain joins TRBV2 and TRBJ2-7, with 9 nucleotides matching TRBD2. The V gene's germline CDR1 is SNHLY and CDR2 FYNNEI. Unmatched junction bases numbered 8, after V lost 6 bases and J lost 2 bases. CDR3 length equals 15 residues. This CDR3 is CASSGTSRGAYEQYF. The CDR3 DNA is TGTGCCAGCAGCGGGACTAGCCGGGGTGCCTACGAGCAGTACTTC.

In regard to this clone: A junction boundary mismatches the germline segment, possibly from a read error. The V gene is TRBV6-5, the J gene TRBJ1-2; 10 nucleotides agree with TRBD1. This CDR3 region has 14 residues. Germline V gene sequence: CDR1 MNHEY, CDR2 SVGAGI. This CDR3 reads CASTINTLGTGVLF. The CDR3 nucleotides are TGTGCCAGCACCATCAATACCCTAGGGACAGGGGTTCTCTTC.

The V and J genes are TRBV18 and TRBJ2-6; tentative D call: TRBD1 (6 bases). Germline loops: CDR1 KGHSH, CDR2 LQKENI. Trimming pared 6 bases from V and 0 bases from J, leaving 15 bases between. The CDR3 consists of 17 residues. The CDR3 reads CASSRAGQSSGANVLTF. The DNA for the CDR3 is TGTGCCAGCTCCAGGGCCGGACAGAGCTCTGGGGCCAACGTCCTGACTTTC. Supplemented by reference TRBV18 and TRBJ2-6, the full variable domain reads NAGVMQNPRHLVRRRGQEARLRCSPMKGHSHVYWYRQLPEEGLKFMVYLQKENIIDESGMPKERFSAEFPKEGPSILRIQQVVRGDSAAYFCASSRAGQSSGANVLTFGAGSRLTVL.

The rearrangement uses TRBV15 and TRBJ1-2; D is ambiguous. CDR3 length equals 14 residues. Trimming removed 0 bases at V and 2 bases at J, with 7 bases between. Per the germline V gene, CDR1 is LNHNV and CDR2 is YYDKDF (reference sequence). CDR3 in DNA: TGTGCCACCAGCAGAGATATCGTAAACTATGGCTACACCTTC. Its protein is CATSRDIVNYGYTF.

V usage is TRBV20-1 and J usage is TRBJ1-2; D gene uncertain. Germline CDR1 is DFQATT and CDR2 is SNEGSKA (reference sequence). Trimming took off 8 bases at V and 8 bases at J, with 12 bases between the two ends. The CDR3 runs to 10 residues. CDR3 nucleotides: TGCAGTCCTACCCCCCTCGGCTACACCTTC. Translating it yields CSPTPLGYTF.

V gene TRBV7-2 combines with J gene TRBJ2-3, with 7 bases matching TRBD2. Looked up from germline, CDR1 is SGHTA and CDR2 is FQGNSA. The CDR3 is 14 residues long. With 5 bases clipped from V and 6 bases from J, the junction kept 8 bases outside the gene matches. The CDR3 loop reads CASSRGLGLDTQYF. The CDR3 nucleotides are TGTGCCAGCAGCCGCGGACTAGGTTTGGATACGCAGTATTTT.

The V gene is TRBV15, the J gene TRBJ1-4; 7 nucleotides match TRBD1. Unmatched junction bases numbered 5, after V lost 0 bases and J lost 7 bases. This CDR3 spans 15 amino acids. Per the germline V gene, CDR1 is LNHNV and CDR2 is YYDKDF (reference sequence). Here the CDR3 reads CATSRDRQGGEKLFF. The CDR3 bases are TGTGCCACCAGCAGAGATAGGCAGGGGGGTGAAAAACTGTTTTTT.

This chain joins TRBV7-2 and TRBJ2-3, with 11 bases that match TRBD2. With 5 bases clipped from V and 5 bases from J, the junction kept 9 bases outside the gene matches. Per germline, CDR1 SGHTA and CDR2 FQGNSA. There are 16 residues in the CDR3. CDR3 DNA: TGTGCCAGCAGCAGCTTTAGCGGGGGGGCCGGAGATACGCAGTATTTT. Its translation: CASSSFSGGAGDTQYF. Filled out from reference TRBV7-2 and TRBJ2-3, the complete variable domain reads GAGVSQSPSNKVTEKGKDVELRCDPISGHTALYWYRQSLGQGLEFLIYFQGNSAPDKSGLPSDRFSAERTGGSVSTLTIQRTQQEDSAVYLCASSSFSGGAGDTQYFGPGTRLTVL.

The chain combines TRBV6-4 with TRBJ2-1; D is possibly TRBD2 (5 bases). The germline V gene encodes CDR1 MRHNA and CDR2 SNTAGT. CDR3 length: 18 residues. V lost 3 bases and J 4 bases, leaving 22 bases between the germline ends. For the CDR3, the DNA is TGTGCCAGCAGTGAATCGGGGTTGGAGAAGTCCCGTTACAATGAGCAGTTCTTC. This translates into CASSESGLEKSRYNEQFF.

This chain connects TRBV5-1 to TRBJ1-1, with D unclear. Trimming left V 7 bases short and J 1 base short, with 14 bases between. Germline CDR1 reads SGHRS; CDR2 reads YFSETQ. The CDR3 consists of 14 residues. CDR3 nucleotides: TGCGCCAGCTCAACCCAAACATCGAACACTGAAGCTTTCTTT. Amino acids: CASSTQTSNTEAFF.

This chain joins TRBV6-1 and TRBJ2-2, with a tentative D call TRBD2 (5 bases). Germline V lookup: CDR1 MNHNS, CDR2 SASEGT. The CDR3 sequence is 16 residues long. V was cut by 4 bases and J by 0 bases, with 12 bases left in between. The CDR3 nucleotides are TGTGCCAGCAGTGGGGGAGTCCCAGCGAACACCGGGGAGCTGTTTTTT. This gives the protein CASSGGVPANTGELFF.

This clone appeared a few times. V is TRBV11-1 and J is TRBJ2-1, with 9 nucleotides matching TRBD1. Germline lookup yields CDR1 SGHAT and CDR2 FQDESV (reference sequence). CDR3 length equals 15 residues. J gave up 8 bases and V 1 base, and 6 bases lay outside the gene matches. CDR3 sequence reads: CASSLGGTGYHEQFF. CDR3 DNA: TGTGCCAGCAGCTTAGGTGGGACAGGGTACCATGAGCAGTTCTTC.

The chain has TRBV10-1 and TRBJ2-3; D remains unclear. V was cut by 0 bases and J by 5 bases, with 9 bases left in between. The CDR3 is 14 residues long. Germline lookup yields CDR1 WNHNN and CDR2 SYGVQD (reference sequence). The CDR3 sequence: CASSESANIDTQYF. CDR3 DNA sequence: TGCGCCAGCAGTGAGTCGGCCAATATAGATACGCAGTATTTT.

The chain is built from TRBV7-2 and TRBJ1-2; TRBD1 agrees at 8 bases. V lost 4 bases and J lost 8; bases outside the gene matches: 9. The CDR3 totals 14 residues. From germline, CDR1 is SGHTA and CDR2 FQGNSA. CDR3 region: CASSSGTGPGGYTF. In DNA form, the CDR3 reads TGTGCCAGCAGCTCAGGGACAGGACCGGGGGGCTACACCTTC.

The V and J genes are TRBV5-1 and TRBJ2-7; no reliable D call. The CDR3 totals 14 residues. V lost 0 bases and J lost 7, with 14 bases in between. Germline V CDR1 and CDR2: SGHRS, YFSETQ. The CDR3 protein is CASSLGDSGGEQYF. DNA for the CDR3: TGCGCCAGCAGCTTGGGAGACTCCGGTGGGGAGCAGTACTTC. Complete variable domain (other parts from reference TRBV5-1 and TRBJ2-7): KAGVTQTPRYLIKTRGQQVTLSCSPISGHRSVSWYQQTPGQGLQFLFEYFSETQRNKGNFPGRFSGRQFSNSRSEMNVSTLELGDSALYLCASSLGDSGGEQYFGPGTRLTVT.

DNA for the CDR3: TGTGCCAGCAAGGGGAAGACCTACGAGCAGTACTTC. It encodes CASKGKTYEQYF. This rearrangement joins TRBV2 to TRBJ2-7; D is perhaps TRBD1 (5 bases). The CDR3 consists of 12 residues. Trimming took 7 bases from V and 2 from J, leaving 9 bases between them. Germline CDR1 is SNHLY and CDR2 is FYNNEI.

This chain joins TRBV27 and TRBJ2-7; 9 bases are shared with TRBD1. There are 17 residues in the CDR3. Looked up from germline, CDR1 is MNHEY and CDR2 is SMNVEV (reference sequence). After removal of 9 bases from V and 3 bases from J, the junction contained 18 bases not matched to a gene. CDR3 sequence reads: CARPWHVQGARSYEQYF. The DNA for the CDR3 is TGTGCCAGGCCTTGGCACGTACAGGGGGCGCGAAGCTACGAGCAGTACTTC.